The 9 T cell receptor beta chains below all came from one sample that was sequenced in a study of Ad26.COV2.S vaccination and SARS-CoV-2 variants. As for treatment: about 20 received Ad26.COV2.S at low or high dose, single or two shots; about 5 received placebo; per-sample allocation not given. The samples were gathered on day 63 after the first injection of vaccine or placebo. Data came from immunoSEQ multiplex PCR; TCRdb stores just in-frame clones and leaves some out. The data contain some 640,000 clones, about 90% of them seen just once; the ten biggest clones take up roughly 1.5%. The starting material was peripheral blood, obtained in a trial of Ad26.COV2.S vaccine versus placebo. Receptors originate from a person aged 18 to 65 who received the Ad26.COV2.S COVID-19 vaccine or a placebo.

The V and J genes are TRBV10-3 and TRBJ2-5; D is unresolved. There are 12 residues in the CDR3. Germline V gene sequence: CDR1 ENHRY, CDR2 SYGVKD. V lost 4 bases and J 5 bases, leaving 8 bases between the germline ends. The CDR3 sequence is CAISGSAETQYF. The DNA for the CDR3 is TGTGCCATCAGTGGCAGCGCCGAGACCCAGTACTTC.

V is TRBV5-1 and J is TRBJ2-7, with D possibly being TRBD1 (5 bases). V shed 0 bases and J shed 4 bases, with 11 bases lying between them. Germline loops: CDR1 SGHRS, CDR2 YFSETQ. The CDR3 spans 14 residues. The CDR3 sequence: CASSLAGQFYEQYF. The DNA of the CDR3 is TGCGCCAGCAGCTTGGCCGGACAATTTTACGAGCAGTACTTC.

CDR3: CASSFLGLTDTQYF. The DNA of the CDR3 is TGTGCCAGCAGCTTTCTCGGGCTGACAGATACGCAGTATTTT. This rearrangement joins TRBV11-1 to TRBJ2-3; no definite D call. The CDR3 covers 14 residues. The germline V and J ends were trimmed by 3 bases and 3 bases, with 10 bases remaining between them. Per germline, CDR1 SGHAT and CDR2 FQDESV (reference sequence). Drawing the rest from reference TRBV11-1 and TRBJ2-3, the complete variable domain is EAEVAQSPRYKITEKSQAVAFWCDPISGHATLYWYRQILGQGPELLVQFQDESVVDDSQLPKDRFSAERLKGVDSTLKIQPAELGDSAMYLCASSFLGLTDTQYFGPGTRLTVL.

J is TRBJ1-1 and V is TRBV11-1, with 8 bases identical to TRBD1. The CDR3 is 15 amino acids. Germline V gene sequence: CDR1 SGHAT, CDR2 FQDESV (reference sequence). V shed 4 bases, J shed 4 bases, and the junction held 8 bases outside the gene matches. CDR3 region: CASSSFQGAPTEAFF. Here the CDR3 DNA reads TGTGCCAGCAGCTCATTCCAGGGGGCGCCCACTGAAGCTTTCTTT. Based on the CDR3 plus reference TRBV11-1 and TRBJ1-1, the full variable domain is EAEVAQSPRYKITEKSQAVAFWCDPISGHATLYWYRQILGQGPELLVQFQDESVVDDSQLPKDRFSAERLKGVDSTLKIQPAELGDSAMYLCASSSFQGAPTEAFFGQGTRLTVV.

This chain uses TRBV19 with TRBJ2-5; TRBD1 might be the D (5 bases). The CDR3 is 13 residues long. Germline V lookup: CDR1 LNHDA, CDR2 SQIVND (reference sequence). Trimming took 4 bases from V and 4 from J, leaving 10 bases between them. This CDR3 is CASSKQGTETQYF. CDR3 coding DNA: TGTGCCAGTAGTAAGCAGGGTACAGAGACCCAGTACTTC.

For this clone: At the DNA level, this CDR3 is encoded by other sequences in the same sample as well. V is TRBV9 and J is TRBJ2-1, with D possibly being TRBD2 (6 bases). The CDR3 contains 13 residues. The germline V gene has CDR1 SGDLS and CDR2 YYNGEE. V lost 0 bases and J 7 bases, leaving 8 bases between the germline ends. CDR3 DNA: TGTGCCAGCAGCGTAGGGGGGGAAAATGAGCAGTTCTTC. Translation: CASSVGGENEQFF.

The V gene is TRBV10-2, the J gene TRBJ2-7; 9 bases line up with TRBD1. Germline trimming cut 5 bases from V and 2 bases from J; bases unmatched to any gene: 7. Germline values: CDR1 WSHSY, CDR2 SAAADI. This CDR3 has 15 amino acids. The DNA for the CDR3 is TGCGCCAGCAGTTTTACAGGGGGCTCCGCCTACGAGCAGTACTTC. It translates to CASSFTGGSAYEQYF.

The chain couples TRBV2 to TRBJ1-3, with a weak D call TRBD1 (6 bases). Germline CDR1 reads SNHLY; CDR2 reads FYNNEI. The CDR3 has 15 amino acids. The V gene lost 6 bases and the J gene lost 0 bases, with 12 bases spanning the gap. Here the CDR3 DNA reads TGTGCCAGCAGAAGGGGGTCCGGCTCTGGAAACACCATATATTTT. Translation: CASRRGSGSGNTIYF.

The CDR3 spells CASSLVAGPGEKLFF. CDR3 sequence (DNA): TGTGCCAGCAGCTTAGTGGCGGGGCCGGGGGAAAAACTGTTTTTT. V usage is TRBV7-6 and J usage is TRBJ1-4; D might be TRBD1 (5 bases). CDR3 length: 15 residues. V lost 1 base, J lost 8 bases, and 14 bases lay in between. Germline V lookup: CDR1 SGHVS, CDR2 FNYEAQ.